This passage covers 30 T cell receptor beta chains from one sample sequenced in a study. MiXCR, applied by TCRdb to the RT-PCR reads, yields one record per CDR3 protein. The sample yields 650,000 to 800,000 distinct CDR3 sequences, 11% to 15% seen once. The sample taken for sequencing was memory CD4+ T cells from blood. The receptor set was obtained from a female donor in good health, serving as a healthy control.

V and J are TRBV30 and TRBJ1-1; unclear D gene. Trimming took 0 bases from V and 3 from J, leaving 11 bases between them. Per germline, CDR1 GTSNPN and CDR2 SVGIG (reference sequence). CDR3 length: 14 residues. Here the CDR3 reads CAWSVPDGYTEAFF. The CDR3 DNA sequence: TGTGCCTGGAGTGTACCGGACGGTTACACTGAAGCTTTCTTT. The whole variable domain, filled in from reference TRBV30 and TRBJ1-1, reads SQTIHQWPATLVQPVGSPLSLECTVEGTSNPNLYWYRQAAGRGLQLLFYSVGIGQISSEVPQNLSASRPQDRQFILSSKKLLLSDSGFYLCAWSVPDGYTEAFFGQGTRLTVV.

The V gene is TRBV28, the J gene TRBJ1-2; TRBD1 aligns across 10 bases. Germline-derived CDR1 and CDR2 are MDHEN and SYDVKM. V shed 5 bases and J 8 bases; nucleotides not matched to a gene: 14. This CDR3 spans 16 amino acids. DNA for the CDR3: TGTGCCAGCAGTCCGGGGACAGGGGTCCAAAGGGGGGGCTACACCTTC. Translation: CASSPGTGVQRGGYTF.

This clonotype was counted at least ten times. The V gene is TRBV20-1, the J gene TRBJ2-4; 11 nucleotides align to TRBD2. This CDR3 is built from 18 residues. Germline V lookup: CDR1 DFQATT, CDR2 SNEGSKA (reference sequence). V trimming: 5 bases; J trimming: 8 bases; junction bases outside the gene matches: 20. The DNA for the CDR3 is TGCAGTGCTTCCGCCCCCGGACTTCTAGCGGGGGGCGGAGACATTCAGTACTTC. Translating gives CSASAPGLLAGGGDIQYF.

This clonotype has a handful of counts. CDR3 DNA sequence: TGCGCCAGCAGCTTGGACAGGGACAGGCCCTCCTACGAGCAGTACTTC. The encoded protein is CASSLDRDRPSYEQYF. V and J are TRBV5-1 and TRBJ2-7; 8 bases align to TRBD1. The CDR3 contains 16 residues. Germline V gene sequence: CDR1 SGHRS, CDR2 YFSETQ. V shed 0 bases, J shed 0 bases, and the junction held 5 bases outside the gene matches.

This chain connects TRBV5-1 to TRBJ2-3; perhaps TRBD1 as D (6 bases). The CDR3 runs to 16 residues. Trimming stripped 2 bases from V and 2 bases from J, with 15 bases between. CDR1 SGHRS and CDR2 YFSETQ come from the germline V gene. The CDR3 coding sequence is TGCGCCAGCAGCTTAGTAACAGGGCGCGACACAGATACGCAGTATTTT. This sequence encodes CASSLVTGRDTDTQYF.

This clonotype was counted between two and nine times. This rearrangement joins TRBV30 to TRBJ2-5; maybe TRBD1 (7 bases). The CDR3 is 11 amino acids. Germline lookup yields CDR1 GTSNPN and CDR2 SVGIG (reference sequence). V lost 6 bases, J lost 4 bases, and 9 bases lay in between. CDR3: CACQGGETQYF. The DNA for the CDR3 is TGTGCCTGCCAGGGGGGAGAGACCCAGTACTTC.

V and J are TRBV5-1 and TRBJ2-3; 7 bases are a match to TRBD1. Germline-derived CDR1 and CDR2 are SGHRS and YFSETQ. The CDR3 sequence is 15 residues long. With V trimmed by 6 bases and J by 1 base, 8 bases remained unmatched. The CDR3 DNA reads TGCGCCAGCATGACACAGGGGATTGGCACAGATACGCAGTATTTT. This sequence encodes CASMTQGIGTDTQYF.

This chain uses TRBV27 with TRBJ2-7, with TRBD1 matching 7 bases. CDR1 is MNHEY and CDR2 is SMNVEV in the germline V gene (reference sequence). The CDR3 loop spans 13 amino acids. V lost 6 bases and J lost 4; bases outside the gene matches: 6. The CDR3 reads CASSKDRRYEQYF. The CDR3 DNA follows: TGTGCCAGCAGCAAGGACAGGAGGTACGAGCAGTACTTC.

There are a few counts of this clonotype. The genes are TRBV29-1 and TRBJ1-1; D is uncertain. Germline CDR1 SQVTM, CDR2 ANQGSEA. Trimming shortened V by 2 bases and J by 5 bases, and 9 bases separated the two germline ends. The CDR3 runs 12 residues. The CDR3 loop is CSVEIWQTEAFF. The CDR3 bases are TGCAGCGTTGAAATTTGGCAGACTGAAGCTTTCTTT.

This clonotype showed up just a few times. The rearrangement joins TRBV9 to TRBJ1-6; D remains unclear. This CDR3 is 14 amino acids long. V was cut by 5 bases and J by 7 bases, with 13 bases left in between. Germline CDR1 and CDR2: SGDLS and YYNGEE. The CDR3 is CASSTRSINSPLHF. The CDR3 nucleotides read TGTGCCAGCAGTACCAGGTCAATCAATTCACCCCTCCACTTT.

The sample holds a few counts of this clonotype. The gene calls are TRBV24-1 and TRBJ1-5; D possibly corresponds to TRBD1 (5 bases). V gave up 7 bases and J gave up 3 bases, with 9 bases separating them. Germline CDR1 reads KGHDR; CDR2 reads SFDVKD. The CDR3 is made up of 13 amino acids. CDR3 coding DNA: TGTGCCACCAGCCACAGGTTCAATCAGCCCCAGCATTTT. This gives the protein CATSHRFNQPQHF.

The chain recombines TRBV12-5 with TRBJ2-3, with D unclear. Germline CDR1 LGHNT, CDR2 FRNRAP. CDR3 length: 13 amino acids. V was pared by 3 bases and J by 1 base, with 5 bases between. This CDR3 is CASGLSGTDTQYF. The CDR3 nucleotides are TGTGCTAGTGGTTTATCAGGCACAGATACGCAGTATTTT.

This clonotype was recorded many times. The V gene is TRBV12-3 or TRBV12-4, the J gene TRBJ1-6; TRBD1 matches at 7 bases. The CDR3 has 14 residues. V shed 4 bases, J shed 5 bases, and the junction held 2 bases outside the gene matches. Written as DNA, the CDR3 is TGTGCCAGCAGTTACAGGGGAGATAATTCACCCCTCCACTTT. This translates into CASSYRGDNSPLHF.

This clonotype was detected ten times or more. The rearrangement joins TRBV29-1 to TRBJ2-7, with 10 bases aligning to TRBD2. Germline V lookup: CDR1 SQVTM, CDR2 ANQGSEA. The CDR3 has 12 residues. Trimming took 6 bases from V and 2 from J; bases not matched to a gene: 1. CDR3 sequence: CSVAGGPYEQYF. The CDR3 region has the DNA TGCAGCGTAGCGGGAGGGCCCTACGAGCAGTACTTC.

This clonotype was detected ten times or more. V usage is TRBV20-1 and J usage is TRBJ1-5, with D unresolved. In germline, CDR1 is DFQATT, CDR2 SNEGSKA (reference sequence). Trimming removed 3 bases at V and 5 bases at J, with 11 bases between. The CDR3 sequence is 13 residues long. Written as DNA, the CDR3 is TGCAGTGCTAGTAGGTCAGCAGATCAGCCCCAGCATTTT. Translated: CSASRSADQPQHF.

Only a few counts were recorded for this clonotype. The chain uses TRBV20-1 and TRBJ1-1; D gene ambiguous. In germline, CDR1 is DFQATT, CDR2 SNEGSKA (reference sequence). V was cut by 0 bases and J by 10 bases, with 9 bases left in between. There are 11 residues in the CDR3. The CDR3 loop reads CSAREVRRAFF. The CDR3 region has the DNA TGCAGTGCTAGAGAGGTCAGGCGAGCTTTCTTT.

This clonotype was seen only a few times. CDR3 nucleotide sequence: TGTGCCAGCACCCCAACGCTCGCGGGGAATGAGCAGTTCTTC. Protein: CASTPTLAGNEQFF. V usage is TRBV9 and J usage is TRBJ2-1, with D perhaps TRBD2 (6 bases). Germline assignment: CDR1 SGDLS and CDR2 YYNGEE. The CDR3 loop spans 14 amino acids. The germline V and J ends were trimmed by 6 bases and 7 bases, with 17 bases remaining between them.

This clonotype was counted only a few times. This chain uses TRBV5-4 with TRBJ1-2, with 8 bases fitting TRBD1. CDR1 and CDR2 (germline): SGHNT, YYREEE (reference sequence). Unmatched junction bases numbered 7, after V lost 2 bases and J lost 4 bases. The CDR3 contains 15 residues. The CDR3 region has the DNA TGTGCCAGCAGCTTACTGACAGGGGACCTCTATGGCTACACCTTC. This codes for CASSLLTGDLYGYTF.

This clonotype was counted a few times. Likely a read error: the CDR3 ends without its conserved phenylalanine or tryptophan. The V and J genes are TRBV12-3 or TRBV12-4 and TRBJ2-2, with 11 bases fitting TRBD1. The CDR3 length is 15 residues. With 6 bases clipped from V and 6 bases from J, the junction kept 6 bases outside the gene matches. CDR3 DNA sequence: TGTGCCAGCAGATCACGGACAGGGGGCCCCGGGGAGCTGTTTTGT. Its protein product is CASRSRTGGPGELFC.

This clonotype was seen only a few times. The chain is built from TRBV4-3 and TRBJ2-7; D is undetermined. Germline V lookup: CDR1 LGHNA, CDR2 YSLEER. There are 13 residues in the CDR3. The ends were cut back, 0 bases at V and 4 bases at J, with 7 bases in the middle. CDR3: CASSQDTAYEQYF. The CDR3 DNA is TGCGCCAGCAGCCAAGACACAGCTTACGAGCAGTACTTC.

This clonotype appeared a few times. The V and J genes are TRBV12-3 or TRBV12-4 and TRBJ1-4; D is possibly TRBD1 (5 bases). This CDR3 comprises 14 residues. Deletions cut 6 bases from V and 8 bases from J, with 16 bases between. Written as DNA, the CDR3 is TGTGCCAGCAGCGGTGGGGGGGGAAGGGAAAAACTGTTTTTT. Translating gives CASSGGGGREKLFF.

The chain is built from TRBV12-3 or TRBV12-4 and TRBJ2-1, with D possibly being TRBD1 or TRBD2 (5 bases each). The CDR3 has 16 amino acids. Trimming took off 4 bases at V and 9 bases at J, with 22 bases between the two ends. This CDR3 reads CASSSNHPGASTEQFF. The CDR3 DNA follows: TGTGCCAGCAGTTCAAACCACCCCGGGGCTAGTACTGAGCAGTTCTTC.

This chain connects TRBV6-2 or TRBV6-3 to TRBJ1-5; D is uncertain. Deletions cut 6 bases from V and 0 bases from J, with 12 bases between. Germline V CDR1 and CDR2: MNHEY, SVGEGT. The length of the CDR3 is 15 residues. The CDR3 sequence: CASRVSPNSNQPQHF. In DNA, the CDR3 is TGTGCCAGCAGGGTTAGCCCTAATAGCAATCAGCCCCAGCATTTT.

This clonotype has a count of ten or more. The V call is TRBV6-5, the J call TRBJ1-1; 7 bases agree with TRBD1. CDR1 and CDR2 from the germline V gene are MNHEY and SVGAGI. V dropped 5 bases and J dropped 6; count of bases not matched to a gene: 6. This CDR3 contains 13 residues. For the CDR3, the DNA is TGTGCCAGCAGTCGGCCCGGGACAGCTGAAGCTTTCTTT. Translated: CASSRPGTAEAFF.

This clonotype was found a few times. The chain couples TRBV7-8 to TRBJ1-2, with a possible D match to TRBD1 (5 bases). The CDR3 sequence is 14 residues long. Trimming cost V 1 base and J 5 bases, with 11 bases left between them. The germline V gene has CDR1 SGHVS and CDR2 FQNEAQ. This chain's CDR3 is CASSLERQGYGYTF. CDR3 DNA sequence: TGTGCCAGCAGCTTAGAGCGCCAGGGATATGGCTACACCTTC.

The rearrangement links TRBV20-1 to TRBJ1-5; 7 nucleotides align to TRBD1. CDR3 length equals 12 residues. The germline V gene encodes CDR1 DFQATT and CDR2 SNEGSKA (reference sequence). After removal of 5 bases from V and 6 bases from J, the junction contained 4 bases not matched to a gene. In nucleotides, the CDR3 is TGCAGTGCTGTGACAGGGAGTCAGCCCCAGCATTTT. Encoded protein: CSAVTGSQPQHF.

As concerns this clonotype: This may stem from a read error, because a much larger clone lies one nucleotide away. The V gene is TRBV5-1, the J gene TRBJ1-4, with D maybe TRBD1 (6 bases). The CDR3 totals 14 residues. CDR1 and CDR2 (germline): SGHRS, YFSETQ. The CDR3 sequence: CASSLGGDNDKLFF. The DNA for the CDR3 is TGCGCCAGCAGCTTGGGCGGGGACAATGATAAACTGTTTTTT. Supplemented by reference TRBV5-1 and TRBJ1-4, the full variable domain reads KAGVTQTPRYLIKTRGQQVTLSCSPISGHRSVSWYQQTPGQGLQFLFEYFSETQRNKGNFPGRFSGRQFSNSRSEMNVSTLELGDSALYLCASSLGGDNDKLFFGSGTQLSVL.

This clonotype showed up just a few times. The chain recombines TRBV20-1 with TRBJ2-5; D possibly corresponds to TRBD2 (5 bases). The germline gives CDR1 DFQATT, CDR2 SNEGSKA (reference sequence). This CDR3 comprises 13 residues. V was clipped by 7 bases and J by 1 base, with 13 bases between them. The CDR3: CSGRTVGQETQYF. In DNA, the CDR3 is TGCAGTGGCAGGACTGTAGGCCAAGAGACCCAGTACTTC.

This clonotype was found once. The chain recombines TRBV30 with TRBJ2-6, with 8 bases identical to TRBD1. J lost 0 bases, V lost 2 bases, and 9 bases had no gene match. The germline gives CDR1 GTSNPN, CDR2 SVGIG (reference sequence). The CDR3 is made up of 18 amino acids. The CDR3 here is CAWSRPTGAISGANVLTF. DNA for the CDR3: TGTGCCTGGAGTCGACCGACAGGGGCGATCTCTGGGGCCAACGTCCTGACTTTC. Supplemented by reference TRBV30 and TRBJ2-6, the full variable domain reads SQTIHQWPATLVQPVGSPLSLECTVEGTSNPNLYWYRQAAGRGLQLLFYSVGIGQISSEVPQNLSASRPQDRQFILSSKKLLLSDSGFYLCAWSRPTGAISGANVLTFGAGSRLTVL.

In this sample, this clonotype turned up a few times. V usage is TRBV7-2 and J usage is TRBJ2-1, with a possible D match to TRBD1 (5 bases). Germline lookup yields CDR1 SGHTA and CDR2 FQGNSA. Trimming removed 5 bases from V and 7 bases from J, with 18 bases in between. The CDR3 spans 15 residues. CDR3 nucleotide sequence: TGTGCCAGCAGCCCAGGGCCGGGTGAATGGAATGAGCAGTTCTTC. As protein: CASSPGPGEWNEQFF.